This T cell receptor (beta chain) was retrieved from a study of beta chain features in type 1 diabetes. Study in general: No patient-donor differences in age, gender, total cells or subset yield. The number of sorted cells examined across all samples was approximately 110,000,000. Study-wide points: For type 1 diabetes patients, VDJ junctions showed fewer insertions and more deletions.

Since all of the isolated RNA was reverse transcribed, expressed TCRB transcripts were what got sequenced. Average reads for naive, central memory and regulatory T cell samples were several million. The repertoire was sequenced with immunoSEQ multiplex PCR; TCRdb's copy has only in-frame clones and lacks some. This table has 300,000 to 450,000 clones, about 20% appearing once. Concerning this clone itself: Its antigen remains unidentified.

With 4 bases removed from V and 2 bases from J, the gap between germline ends came to 13 bases. This CDR3 has 16 amino acids. The germline CDR1 and CDR2 sequences are SGHRS and YFSETQ. The receptor was isolated from a young woman in good health. Sequencing used naive CD4+ T cells from blood. This chain connects TRBV5-1 to TRBJ2-6, with D possibly matching TRBD1 (6 bases). The DNA for the CDR3 is TGCGCCAGCAGCCCACCTCAGGGGACTGGGGCCAACGTCCTGACTTTC. Translating it yields CASSPPQGTGANVLTF.